These T cell receptor beta chains were read from a single sample in a study of blood T cells in healthy people across ages. TCRdb recomputed calls from the 5' RACE reads with MiXCR, one row per CDR3 protein. Among about 1.5 million distinct CDR3 sequences listed, around 40% were seen once. Sample: blood. The receptor set was obtained from a woman aged 18-29 years in good health. CDR3s leave out the opening cysteine and the closing phenylalanine or tryptophan. Each record gives: clone size, V gene, CDR3 protein. Rows give clone size only sometimes, using once, few, many, or a class for an expanded clone.

>.|TRBV5-1
ASSLAPERGGTGELF
>.|TRBV29-1
SVEAAAGPDYGYT
>few|TRBV7-6
ASSLAGTGTEAF
>.|TRBV7-3
ASSRGLAGGKDTQY
>.|TRBV20-1
SASTGRDQPQH
>few|TRBV9
ASSVGFAQAFYT
>few|TRBV3-1
ASRPRVTGDTEAF
>.|TRBV28
ASSRASGRHSYNEQF
>.|TRBV4-3
ASSQDGADFYNEQF
>.|TRBV20-1
SARTSGSMNEQY
>once|TRBV6-2/TRBV6-3
AGTNGDPTDTQY
>.|TRBV6-2/TRBV6-3
ASSYLAASSYEQY
>.|TRBV28
ASSPAPQETGLAGWEQF
>.|TRBV9
ASSGGAGTNTEAF
>.|TRBV12-3/TRBV12-4
ASSFVPHEQY
>.|TRBV27
ASSSAGQPQPQH
>.|TRBV20-1
SARRSRNLPGELF
>.|TRBV5-1
ASSFGQEGYGYT
>few|TRBV7-9
ASSLVPSALNTEAF
>few|TRBV19
ASSTRGGGELF
>.|TRBV4-3
ASSQAGGTYNEQF
>.|TRBV7-2
ASSLNPNTNYGYT
>.|TRBV11-1
ASSLVIRTAYNEQY
>.|TRBV12-3/TRBV12-4
ASRQPRGAQF
>.|TRBV7-6
ASSLTTGGPRDTQY
>.|TRBV27
ASSVAANPYNEQF
>few|TRBV10-3
AISEGQAGGYT
>.|TRBV6-6
ASSDTERSYEQY
>.|TRBV7-9
ASSLPLGLAGGPRTDTQY
>.|TRBV7-9
VSSLAVSIYEQY